Below, 10 T cell receptor beta chains from the same sample are listed, as sequenced in a study of cytomegalovirus exposure and HLA in healthy donors. Primers for the PCR totalled 60 Vbeta and 13 Jbeta. Assay used: immunoSEQ multiplex PCR; TCRdb lists only in-frame clones, some missing. The table has around 110,000 clones, roughly 74% seen once; the top ten hold about 0.92%. Sequencing used PBMCs. Every receptor here comes from a woman in her thirties in good health and CMV-seronegative.

The count of this clone is one. V gene TRBV28 combines with J gene TRBJ2-3; the D gene is possibly TRBD1 (6 bases). This CDR3 has 13 amino acids. Germline V lookup: CDR1 MDHEN, CDR2 SYDVKM. V shed 4 bases and J shed 6 bases, with 11 bases lying between them. The CDR3: CASSWGPRDTQYF. CDR3 DNA: TGTGCCAGCAGTTGGGGGCCGCGCGATACGCAGTATTTT.

This clone came up a few times. The V and J genes are TRBV27 and TRBJ2-1; 8 bases align to TRBD1. The CDR3 has 15 amino acids. After removal of 0 bases from V and 6 bases from J, the junction contained 4 bases not matched to a gene. Germline lookup yields CDR1 MNHEY and CDR2 SMNVEV (reference sequence). The CDR3 nucleotides are TGTGCCAGCAGTTTATCCGGCAGGGGGCTCAATGAGCAGTTCTTC. Translating gives CASSLSGRGLNEQFF.

V usage is TRBV29-1 and J usage is TRBJ1-4, with 9 positions matching TRBD1. Trimming cost V 5 bases and J 6 bases; bases outside gene matches: 4. Germline CDR1 SQVTM, CDR2 ANQGSEA. The CDR3 totals 13 residues. Written as DNA, the CDR3 is TGCAGCGTTCCGGGACAGGGTGATGAAAAACTGTTTTTT. Translation: CSVPGQGDEKLFF.

The chain is built from TRBV19 and TRBJ1-1; 9 bases agree with TRBD1. Germline V lookup: CDR1 LNHDA, CDR2 SQIVND (reference sequence). The V and J ends lost 4 bases and 4 bases, in that order; junction bases with no gene match: 1. The CDR3 sequence is 13 residues long. The CDR3 is CASSRTGVTEAFF. The CDR3 bases are TGTGCCAGTAGTAGGACAGGGGTCACTGAAGCTTTCTTT.

This CDR3 reads CASSPPYQSPYEQYF. DNA of the CDR3: TGTGCCAGCAGTCCCCCCTATCAATCCCCCTACGAGCAGTACTTC. V is TRBV27 and J is TRBJ2-7; no definite D call. Germline CDR1 and CDR2: MNHEY and SMNVEV (reference sequence). CDR3 length equals 15 residues. Trimming pared 5 bases from V and 2 bases from J, leaving 16 bases between.

This chain links TRBV10-3 with TRBJ1-1, with D possibly matching TRBD1 (6 bases). V was trimmed by 6 bases and J by 0 bases, leaving 8 bases between them. The CDR3 is made up of 13 amino acids. Germline assignment: CDR1 ENHRY and CDR2 SYGVKD. The CDR3 is CAIRGAVNTEAFF. Written as DNA, the CDR3 is TGTGCCATCAGGGGGGCAGTGAACACTGAAGCTTTCTTT.

The chain combines TRBV6-1 with TRBJ2-2; weak D call: TRBD1 (6 bases). This CDR3 has 15 amino acids. The V gene's germline CDR1 is MNHNS and CDR2 SASEGT. V lost 7 bases and J lost 2, with 14 bases in between. CDR3 loop: CASNPTGFNTGELFF. The CDR3 nucleotides are TGTGCCAGCAACCCCACAGGGTTTAACACCGGGGAGCTGTTTTTT.

The chain is built from TRBV5-6 and TRBJ2-5, with 7 bases lining up with TRBD1. Germline CDR1 SGHDT, CDR2 YYEEEE. V dropped 3 bases and J dropped 2; count of bases not matched to a gene: 10. The CDR3 is made up of 16 amino acids. The CDR3 bases are TGTGCCAGCAGCTCCTGGACAGGATCTTTGCAAGAGACCCAGTACTTC. Protein sequence: CASSSWTGSLQETQYF.

The chain couples TRBV7-2 to TRBJ2-1; 10 positions agree with TRBD2. The CDR3 sequence is 15 residues long. V gave up 4 bases and J gave up 6 bases; unmatched junction bases: 6. CDR1 is SGHTA and CDR2 is FQGNSA in the germline V gene. The CDR3 loop reads CASSYSGGAVNEQFF. The CDR3, as DNA: TGTGCCAGCAGCTACAGCGGGGGGGCTGTCAATGAGCAGTTCTTC.

This clone was found a few times. The genes are TRBV18 and TRBJ1-1; D is unresolved. This CDR3 has 15 amino acids. CDR1 is KGHSH, CDR2 LQKENI, per germline. Trimming removed 6 bases at V and 0 bases at J, with 14 bases between. CDR3 coding DNA: TGTGCCAGCTCTTCAGGACGAGGGATGAACACTGAAGCTTTCTTT. It codes for CASSSGRGMNTEAFF.